The next 16 T cell receptor beta chains were all read from a single sample in a study of shared clonotypes between healthy human individuals. The assay was immunoSEQ multiplex PCR, and TCRdb's table has in-frame clones only and misses some. The sample has millions of clones, over 85% seen once. Material for sequencing was naive CD4+ T cells sorted from blood. This sample's subset: CD45RA+ positively selected. The receptors shown here come from a man aged 18-30 years in good health.

The CDR3 sequence: CASSIVYSNQPQHF. The CDR3 DNA follows: TGTGCCAGTAGTATAGTCTATAGCAATCAGCCCCAGCATTTT. The V call is TRBV19, the J call TRBJ1-5; D gene unclear. CDR3 length: 14 residues. Trimming took 1 base from V and 0 from J, leaving 4 bases between them. CDR1 is LNHDA and CDR2 is SQIVND in the germline V gene (reference sequence).

The chain employs TRBV6-5 and TRBJ2-1; 10 bases are shared with TRBD1. Per germline, CDR1 MNHEY and CDR2 SVGAGI. Trimming cost V 6 bases and J 8 bases; bases outside gene matches: 10. The CDR3 consists of 15 residues. In nucleotides, the CDR3 is TGTGCCAGCAGGTCCCGGGACAGGGGTTCCTATGAGCAGTTCTTC. Its translation is CASRSRDRGSYEQFF.

This rearrangement joins TRBV4-3 to TRBJ1-1; TRBD1 matches at 8 bases. CDR1 and CDR2 from the germline V gene are LGHNA and YSLEER. With 4 bases clipped from V and 5 bases from J, the junction kept 9 bases outside the gene matches. The length of the CDR3 is 15 residues. Here the CDR3 DNA reads TGCGCCAGCAGCCGGACCGGCGACAGGGGTACTGAAGCTTTCTTT. It is translated as CASSRTGDRGTEAFF.

The genes are TRBV6-5 and TRBJ1-6; D gene uncertain. CDR1 and CDR2 (germline): MNHEY, SVGAGI. V was trimmed by 7 bases and J by 0 bases, leaving 7 bases between them. The CDR3 spans 14 residues. The CDR3 spells CASMRSSYNSPLHF. CDR3 nucleotide sequence: TGTGCCAGCATGAGGAGCTCCTATAATTCACCCCTCCACTTT.

With regard to this clone: Other DNA sequences in the same sample also yield this CDR3. The chain links TRBV28 to TRBJ1-2, with 9 nucleotides matching TRBD1. V gave up 6 bases and J gave up 5 bases; unmatched junction bases: 7. The CDR3 loop spans 14 amino acids. Germline V gene lookup returns CDR1 MDHEN and CDR2 SYDVKM. CDR3 coding DNA: TGTGCCAGCAGCCCAGGGACAGGGAGATATGGCTACACCTTC. Residues: CASSPGTGRYGYTF.

This chain connects TRBV6-6 to TRBJ1-3, with no clear D. V lost 6 bases and J 1 base, leaving 13 bases between the germline ends. CDR1 MNHNY and CDR2 SVGAGI come from the germline V gene (reference sequence). The CDR3 covers 15 residues. CDR3 loop: CASRLFTTSGNTIYF. The DNA of the CDR3 is TGTGCCAGCAGGTTGTTTACCACTTCTGGAAACACCATATATTTT.

The chain recombines TRBV6-5 with TRBJ1-1; D gene uncertain. CDR3 length: 14 residues. Germline loops: CDR1 MNHEY, CDR2 SVGAGI. Trimming stripped 6 bases from V and 3 bases from J, with 14 bases between. CDR3 protein: CASSPRGWDTEAFF. The CDR3 nucleotides are TGTGCCAGCAGCCCCCGCGGGTGGGACACTGAAGCTTTCTTT.

The chain has TRBV5-6 and TRBJ1-6; 7 positions match TRBD1. CDR1 and CDR2 (germline): SGHDT, YYEEEE. The CDR3 sequence is 17 residues long. The V gene end was trimmed by 4 bases and the J gene end by 0 bases; junction bases not matched to a gene: 7. The CDR3 loop is CASSLRGHSSYNSPLHF. The CDR3 DNA follows: TGTGCCAGCAGCCTGAGGGGGCACAGCTCCTATAATTCACCCCTCCACTTT.

This clone appeared once. This rearrangement joins TRBV6-1 to TRBJ1-6, with 7 bases aligning to TRBD1. The trim removed 2 bases at V and 0 bases at J, leaving 16 bases unmatched. CDR1 is MNHNS, CDR2 SASEGT, per germline. The CDR3 runs 21 residues. The CDR3 DNA follows: TGTGCCAGCAGTGAACCCCAGAGGAACAGGGGACTCCTCTCCTATAATTCACCCCTCCACTTT. Translation: CASSEPQRNRGLLSYNSPLHF.

This clone was counted a single time. The chain uses TRBV10-1 and TRBJ2-7; 10 nucleotides align to TRBD2. Germline lookup yields CDR1 WNHNN and CDR2 SYGVQD (reference sequence). Trimming took 5 bases from V and 13 from J; bases not matched to a gene: 11. The CDR3 extends over 13 amino acids. The CDR3 loop is CASSLQSGLAKYF. CDR3 DNA: TGCGCCAGCAGTCTTCAATCGGGACTAGCGAAATACTTC.

The V and J genes are TRBV30 and TRBJ1-1; no clear D. With 2 bases removed from V and 0 bases from J, the gap between germline ends came to 10 bases. This CDR3 has 14 amino acids. CDR1 is GTSNPN and CDR2 is SVGIG in the germline V gene (reference sequence). CDR3 protein: CAWSPRGMNTEAFF. The CDR3 region has the DNA TGTGCCTGGAGTCCCCGGGGTATGAACACTGAAGCTTTCTTT.

The chain has TRBV28 and TRBJ1-3; no definite D call. Trimming removed 3 bases at V and 0 bases at J, with 9 bases between. This CDR3 has 15 residues. The germline V gene has CDR1 MDHEN and CDR2 SYDVKM. The DNA of the CDR3 is TGTGCCAGCAGTTTGCCACAGCGCTCTGGAAACACCATATATTTT. It translates to CASSLPQRSGNTIYF.

The V gene is TRBV6-1, the J gene TRBJ2-5, with unresolved D. The CDR3 runs to 14 residues. Germline CDR1 and CDR2: MNHNS and SASEGT. The V end was cut by 8 bases, the J end by 1 base, with 14 bases between. The CDR3 reads CASVETWGQETQYF. CDR3 bases: TGTGCCAGCGTAGAGACTTGGGGCCAAGAGACCCAGTACTTC.

The chain couples TRBV10-3 to TRBJ2-2; D might be TRBD1 (6 bases). This CDR3 is 14 amino acids long. V dropped 8 bases and J dropped 2 bases, with 12 bases sitting between them. The germline V gene has CDR1 ENHRY and CDR2 SYGVKD. This CDR3 is CAIAQDSNTGELFF. CDR3 nucleotides: TGTGCCATCGCGCAGGACAGTAACACCGGGGAGCTGTTTTTT.

The chain combines TRBV5-1 with TRBJ2-3; 8 positions agree with TRBD2. Looked up from germline, CDR1 is SGHRS and CDR2 is YFSETQ. V dropped 4 bases and J dropped 4; count of bases not matched to a gene: 2. The CDR3 extends over 13 amino acids. In nucleotides, the CDR3 is TGCGCCAGCAGCCCAGCGGGGGCAGATACGCAGTATTTT. The encoded protein is CASSPAGADTQYF. Full variable domain (remainder filled in from reference TRBV5-1 and TRBJ2-3): KAGVTQTPRYLIKTRGQQVTLSCSPISGHRSVSWYQQTPGQGLQFLFEYFSETQRNKGNFPGRFSGRQFSNSRSEMNVSTLELGDSALYLCASSPAGADTQYFGPGTRLTVL.

The chain couples TRBV7-2 to TRBJ1-1; D is unclear. Germline V gene lookup returns CDR1 SGHTA and CDR2 FQGNSA. The V end was cut by 0 bases, the J end by 0 bases, with 5 bases between. The CDR3 covers 14 residues. The CDR3 spells CASSLALVNTEAFF. The CDR3 DNA is TGTGCCAGCAGCTTAGCTCTGGTGAACACTGAAGCTTTCTTT.